This T cell receptor beta chain was recovered during a study of blood T cell repertoires in COVID-19 (TCRdb year 2020). Context from the whole study: Samples covering the acute and convalescent phases of COVID-19 were provided by collaborators in the United States, Italy and Spain. Where available, HLA class I and class II types were taken from metadata supplied by the sample provider and were not determined by assay-based typing. The prospective study material was composed of cDNA or gDNA derived from T cells, B-cell-depleted T cells, or PBMCs. The samples were drawn from two sources: the first 160 participants of the ongoing ImmuneRACE study, and approximately 1,300 subjects contributed by 6 global collaborators. Deeply sampled blood TCRbeta repertoires from subjects exposed to, actively infected with, or recovered from COVID-19 were included in the dataset. The repertoires were released in a freely available public database meant as a resource for research on the immune response to SARS-CoV-2. A de-identified subject ID, COVID-19 status, age in years and sex were almost always included in the sample metadata. The research as a whole found: Clinical and demographic metadata were provided uncurated, with the amount varying by source and participant.

Participants in the prospective study were aged about 18 to 100 years, lived in some 24 United States geographic areas, and enrolled through a virtual design. Cohort assignment in the prospective study relied on participant-reported clinical history from a screening survey and a study questionnaire. Each participant in the prospective study had whole blood, serum and a nasopharyngeal or oropharyngeal swab collected by mobile phlebotomists. Prospective study participants could optionally give additional blood draws and questionnaires over a roughly two-month period. Before DNA extraction, prospective study blood samples were shipped either frozen or at room temperature. The immunoSEQ Assay, a bias-controlled multiplex PCR, was used to amplify TCRbeta CDR3 regions from genomic DNA. The study's own analysis went as follows. The number of nucleated cells in each sample was estimated by amplification of reference gene primers within the assay. To quantify the absolute abundance of each unique TCRbeta CDR3 rearrangement, sequence reads were collapsed and filtered. For each sample, productive Simpson clonality was calculated as the square root of Simpson's diversity index over productive rearrangements. Entries here come from immuneACCESS through TCRdb and include only in-frame sequences with V and J called. Some clones fail to appear in such tables; in the studies checked, an unresolved V gene covers under half of the shortfall, and the cause of the remainder is unknown. That table is the source of V, J and clone size, and D and trimming were worked out from the DNA. In all, the sample holds under 250,000 clones, and 80% of those were seen once. 3.5% to 5.5% of the sample goes to the ten largest clones.

In regard to this clone: Which antigen it targets is not known. No per-base quality is available; no much larger clone lies one base away.

V ends up 0 bases short and J 3 bases short, with an unmatched junction base count of 5. From its cysteine to its phenylalanine, the CDR3 spans 17 amino acids. Left in the record is the CDR3 DNA by itself, 51 bases read in frame from the first base. From a lookup of the germline V gene (reference sequence), CDR1 and CDR2 are SGHNT and YYREEE. The receptor was derived from a man under 40 with acute COVID-19. Sequenced sample: PBMCs or T cells enriched from blood (not recorded which). The sequence links TRBV5-4 to TRBJ2-1, with 11 middle bases fitting TRBD2. The CDR3 protein sequence reads: CASSLAPSGGFYNEQFF. The nucleotides are TGTGCCAGCAGCTTGGCCCCTAGCGGGGGGTTCTACAATGAGCAGTTCTTC.